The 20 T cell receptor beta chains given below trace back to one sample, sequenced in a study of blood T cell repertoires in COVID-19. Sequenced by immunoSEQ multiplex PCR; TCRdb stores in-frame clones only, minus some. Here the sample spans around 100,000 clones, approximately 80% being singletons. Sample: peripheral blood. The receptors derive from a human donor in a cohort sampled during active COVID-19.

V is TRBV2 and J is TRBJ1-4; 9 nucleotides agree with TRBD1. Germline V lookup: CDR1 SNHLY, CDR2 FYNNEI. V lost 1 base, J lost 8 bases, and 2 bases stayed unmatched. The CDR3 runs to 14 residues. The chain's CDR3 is CASSEGTGVEKLFF. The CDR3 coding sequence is TGTGCCAGCAGTGAAGGGACAGGGGTCGAAAAACTGTTTTTT.

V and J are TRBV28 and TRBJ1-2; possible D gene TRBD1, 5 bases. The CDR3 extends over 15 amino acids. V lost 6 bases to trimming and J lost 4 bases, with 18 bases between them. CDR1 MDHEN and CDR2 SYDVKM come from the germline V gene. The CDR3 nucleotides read TGTGCCAGCAGATTGACAGCCATTACTTCCTATGGCTACACCTTC. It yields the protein CASRLTAITSYGYTF.

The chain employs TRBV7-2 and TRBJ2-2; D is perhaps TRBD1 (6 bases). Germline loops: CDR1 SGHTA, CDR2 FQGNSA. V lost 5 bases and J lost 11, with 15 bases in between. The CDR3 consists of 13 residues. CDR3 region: CASSKDRSSELFF. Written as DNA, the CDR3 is TGTGCCAGCAGCAAAGACAGGTCGAGTGAGCTGTTTTTT.

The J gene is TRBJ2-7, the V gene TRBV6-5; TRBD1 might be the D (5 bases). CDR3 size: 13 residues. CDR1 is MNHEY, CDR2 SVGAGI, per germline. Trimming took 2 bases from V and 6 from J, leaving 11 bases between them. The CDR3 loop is CASSYGSRGEQYF. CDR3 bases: TGTGCCAGCAGTTACGGGTCTAGGGGCGAGCAGTACTTC.

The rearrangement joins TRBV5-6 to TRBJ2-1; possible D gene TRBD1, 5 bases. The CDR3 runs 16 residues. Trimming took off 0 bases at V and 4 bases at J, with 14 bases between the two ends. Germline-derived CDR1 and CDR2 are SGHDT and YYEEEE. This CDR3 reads CASSLAPFDSYNEQFF. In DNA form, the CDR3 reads TGTGCCAGCAGCTTGGCCCCGTTCGACAGTTACAATGAGCAGTTCTTC.

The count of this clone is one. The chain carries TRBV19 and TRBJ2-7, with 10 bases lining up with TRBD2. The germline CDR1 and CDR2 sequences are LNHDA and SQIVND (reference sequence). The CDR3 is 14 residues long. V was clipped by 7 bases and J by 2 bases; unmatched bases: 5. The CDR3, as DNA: TGTGCCAGTAAAGAGCGGGAGGGACCCTACGAGCAGTACTTC. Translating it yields CASKEREGPYEQYF.

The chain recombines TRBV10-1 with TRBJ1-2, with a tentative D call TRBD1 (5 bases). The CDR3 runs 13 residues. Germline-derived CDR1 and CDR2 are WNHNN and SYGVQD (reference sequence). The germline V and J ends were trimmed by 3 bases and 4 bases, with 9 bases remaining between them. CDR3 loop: CASSDDRSYGYTF. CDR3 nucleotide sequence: TGCGCCAGCAGTGATGACAGAAGCTATGGCTACACCTTC.

The CDR3 loop reads CASSEGSGRAGEQFF. CDR3 bases: TGTGCCAGCAGTGAAGGAAGCGGGAGGGCCGGTGAGCAGTTCTTC. This chain links TRBV2 with TRBJ2-1; 10 bases are shared with TRBD2. With 1 base clipped from V and 9 bases from J, the junction kept 6 bases outside the gene matches. The CDR3 is made up of 15 amino acids. Per the germline V gene, CDR1 is SNHLY and CDR2 is FYNNEI. Together with reference TRBV2 and TRBJ2-1, the CDR3 gives the full variable domain: EPEVTQTPSHQVTQMGQEVILRCVPISNHLYFYWYRQILGQKVEFLVSFYNNEISEKSEIFDDQFSVERPDGSNFTLKIRSTKLEDSAMYFCASSEGSGRAGEQFFGPGTRLTVL.

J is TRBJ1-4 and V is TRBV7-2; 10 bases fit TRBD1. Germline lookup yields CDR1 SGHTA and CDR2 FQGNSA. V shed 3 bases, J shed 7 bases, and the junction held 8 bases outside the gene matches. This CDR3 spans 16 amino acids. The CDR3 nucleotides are TGTGCCAGCAGCTTTGGGGACAGGGGTGGGGGTGAAAAACTGTTTTTT. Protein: CASSFGDRGGGEKLFF.

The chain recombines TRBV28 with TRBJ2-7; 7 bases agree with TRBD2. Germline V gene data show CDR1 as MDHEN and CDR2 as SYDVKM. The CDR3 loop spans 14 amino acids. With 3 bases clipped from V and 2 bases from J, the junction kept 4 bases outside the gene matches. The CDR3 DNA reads TGTGCCAGCAGTTTTCTAGCGGCACCCTACGAGCAGTACTTC. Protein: CASSFLAAPYEQYF.

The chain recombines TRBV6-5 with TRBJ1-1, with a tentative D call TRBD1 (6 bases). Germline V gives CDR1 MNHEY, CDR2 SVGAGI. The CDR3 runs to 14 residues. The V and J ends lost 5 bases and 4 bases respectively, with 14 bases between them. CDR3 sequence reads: CASSKQGVRTEAFF. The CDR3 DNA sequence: TGTGCCAGCAGTAAACAGGGAGTCCGCACTGAAGCTTTCTTT.

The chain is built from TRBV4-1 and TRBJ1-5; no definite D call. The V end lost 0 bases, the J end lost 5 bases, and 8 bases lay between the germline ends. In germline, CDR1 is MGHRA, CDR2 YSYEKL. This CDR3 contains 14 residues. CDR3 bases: TGCGCCAGCAGCCAAGATCACACGTATCAGCCCCAGCATTTT. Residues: CASSQDHTYQPQHF.

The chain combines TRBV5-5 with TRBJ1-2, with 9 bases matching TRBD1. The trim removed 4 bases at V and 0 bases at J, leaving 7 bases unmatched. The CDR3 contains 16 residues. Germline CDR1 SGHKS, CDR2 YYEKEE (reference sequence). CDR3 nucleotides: TGTGCCAGCAGCCCCGGTGGGGACAGGGCTAACTATGGCTACACCTTC. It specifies CASSPGGDRANYGYTF. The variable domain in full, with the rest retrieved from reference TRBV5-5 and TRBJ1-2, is DAGVTQSPTHLIKTRGQQVTLRCSPISGHKSVSWYQQVLGQGPQFIFQYYEKEERGRGNFPDRFSARQFPNYSSELNVNALLLGDSALYLCASSPGGDRANYGYTFGSGTRLTVV.

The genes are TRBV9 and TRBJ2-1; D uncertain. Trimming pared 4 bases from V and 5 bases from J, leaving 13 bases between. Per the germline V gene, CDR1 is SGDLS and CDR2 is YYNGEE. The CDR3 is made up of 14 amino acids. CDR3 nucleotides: TGTGCCAGCAGCCCCCCAGTCTCGCACAATGAGCAGTTCTTC. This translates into CASSPPVSHNEQFF.

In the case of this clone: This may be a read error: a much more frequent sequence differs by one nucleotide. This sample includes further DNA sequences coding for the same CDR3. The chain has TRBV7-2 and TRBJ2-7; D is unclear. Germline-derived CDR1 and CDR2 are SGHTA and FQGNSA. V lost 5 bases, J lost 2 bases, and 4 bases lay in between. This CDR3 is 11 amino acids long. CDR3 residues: CASSPAYEQYF. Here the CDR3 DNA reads TGTGCCAGCAGCCCCGCCTACGAGCAGTACTTC. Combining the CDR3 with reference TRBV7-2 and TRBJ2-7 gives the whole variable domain GAGVSQSPSNKVTEKGKDVELRCDPISGHTALYWYRQSLGQGLEFLIYFQGNSAPDKSGLPSDRFSAERTGGSVSTLTIQRTQQEDSAVYLCASSPAYEQYFGPGTRLTVT.

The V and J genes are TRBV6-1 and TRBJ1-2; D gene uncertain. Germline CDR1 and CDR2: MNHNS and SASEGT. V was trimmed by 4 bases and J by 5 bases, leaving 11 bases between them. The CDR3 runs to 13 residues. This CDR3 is CASSAQDGYGYTF. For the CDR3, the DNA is TGTGCCAGCAGTGCCCAAGACGGGTATGGCTACACCTTC.

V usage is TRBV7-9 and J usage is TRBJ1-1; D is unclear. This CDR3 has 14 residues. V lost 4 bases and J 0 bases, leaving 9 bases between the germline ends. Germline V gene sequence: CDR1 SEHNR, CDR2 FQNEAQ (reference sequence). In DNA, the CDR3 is TGTGCCAGCAGCTCCTCGGCGGTGAACACTGAAGCTTTCTTT. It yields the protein CASSSSAVNTEAFF.

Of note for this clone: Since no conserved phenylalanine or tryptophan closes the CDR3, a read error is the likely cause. The CDR3 loop is CASSSGTNYGYTV. DNA of the CDR3: TGTGCCAGCAGTTCTGGCACTAACTATGGCTACACCGTC. The genes are TRBV28 and TRBJ1-2; D gene unclear. V dropped 4 bases and J dropped 0 bases, with 6 bases sitting between them. Germline V gene lookup returns CDR1 MDHEN and CDR2 SYDVKM. The CDR3 covers 13 residues.

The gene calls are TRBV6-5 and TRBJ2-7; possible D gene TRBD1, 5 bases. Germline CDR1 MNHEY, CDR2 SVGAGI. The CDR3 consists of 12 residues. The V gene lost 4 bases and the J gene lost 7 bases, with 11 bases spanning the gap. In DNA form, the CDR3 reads TGTGCCAGCAGTTCGATCAGGGCAGAGCAGTACTTC. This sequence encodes CASSSIRAEQYF.

The CDR3 sequence is CASDLISYNSPLHF. CDR3 bases: TGTGCCAGCGATCTAATTAGCTATAATTCACCCCTCCACTTT. V is TRBV21-1 and J is TRBJ1-6. TRBV21-1 is a pseudogene segment. CDR3 length: 14 amino acids.